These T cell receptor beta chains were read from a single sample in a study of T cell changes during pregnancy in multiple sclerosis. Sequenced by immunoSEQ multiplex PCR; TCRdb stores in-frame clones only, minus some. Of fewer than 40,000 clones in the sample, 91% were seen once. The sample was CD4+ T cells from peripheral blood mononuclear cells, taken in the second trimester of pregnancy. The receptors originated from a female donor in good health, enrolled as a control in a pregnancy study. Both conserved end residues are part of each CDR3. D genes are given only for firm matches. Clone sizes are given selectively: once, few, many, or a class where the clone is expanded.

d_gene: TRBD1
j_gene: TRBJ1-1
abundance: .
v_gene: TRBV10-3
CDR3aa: CATSRGTGGSNTEAFF
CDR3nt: TGTGCCACTAGCCGTGGGACAGGGGGCAGTAACACTGAAGCTTTCTTT

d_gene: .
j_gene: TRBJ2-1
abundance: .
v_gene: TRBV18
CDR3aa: CASSPSEKGHQFF
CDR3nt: TGTGCCAGCTCCCCTTCGGAGAAGGGGCATCAGTTCTTC

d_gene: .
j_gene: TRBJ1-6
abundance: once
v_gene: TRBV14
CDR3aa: CASSRLPESPLHF
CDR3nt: TGTGCCAGCAGCCGACTCCCTGAATCACCCCTCCACTTT

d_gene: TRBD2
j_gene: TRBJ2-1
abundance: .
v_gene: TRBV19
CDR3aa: CASISGYNEQFF
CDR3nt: TGTGCCAGTATTAGCGGGTACAATGAGCAGTTCTTC

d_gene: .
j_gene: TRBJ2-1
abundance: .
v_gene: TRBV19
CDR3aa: CASGSRYEQFF
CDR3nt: TGTGCCAGTGGTAGCAGGTATGAGCAGTTCTTC

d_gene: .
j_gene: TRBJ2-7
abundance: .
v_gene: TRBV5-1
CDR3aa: CASSLGHNEQYF
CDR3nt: TGCGCCAGCAGCTTGGGGCACAACGAGCAGTACTTC

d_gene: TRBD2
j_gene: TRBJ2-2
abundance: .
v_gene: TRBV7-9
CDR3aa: CASSLLAGLGVTGELFF
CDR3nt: TGTGCCAGCAGCTTACTGGCGGGACTAGGGGTTACCGGGGAGCTGTTTTTT

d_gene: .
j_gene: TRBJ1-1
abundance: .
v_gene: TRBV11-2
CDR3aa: CASRDFFSNTEAFF
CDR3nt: TGTGCCAGCCGCGACTTCTTTTCGAACACTGAAGCTTTCTTT

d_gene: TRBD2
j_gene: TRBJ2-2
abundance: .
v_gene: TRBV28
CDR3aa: CASSFPRPGTSGRTGELFF
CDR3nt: TGTGCCAGCAGTTTTCCTCGACCTGGGACTAGCGGGAGAACCGGGGAGCTGTTTTTT

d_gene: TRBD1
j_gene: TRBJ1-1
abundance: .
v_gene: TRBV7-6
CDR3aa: CASSLALRGRGNTEAFF
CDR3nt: TGTGCCAGCAGCTTAGCGTTGAGGGGGCGGGGGAACACTGAAGCTTTCTTT

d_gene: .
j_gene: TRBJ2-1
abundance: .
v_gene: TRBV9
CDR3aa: CASSVEYGGNNEQFF
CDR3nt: TGTGCCAGCAGCGTAGAGTACGGAGGGAACAATGAGCAGTTCTTC

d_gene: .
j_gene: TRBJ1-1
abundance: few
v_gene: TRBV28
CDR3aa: CATYSTEAFF
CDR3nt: TGTGCCACCTACTCCACTGAAGCTTTCTTT

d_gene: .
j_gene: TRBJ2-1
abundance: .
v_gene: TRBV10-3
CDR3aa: CAIGLTPGESNEQFF
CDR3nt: TGTGCCATCGGGTTGACTCCGGGGGAGAGCAATGAGCAGTTCTTC

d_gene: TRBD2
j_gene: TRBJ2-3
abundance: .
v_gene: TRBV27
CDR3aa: CASRPSTSVYTQYF
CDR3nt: TGTGCCAGCAGACCATCCACTAGCGTATATACGCAGTATTTT

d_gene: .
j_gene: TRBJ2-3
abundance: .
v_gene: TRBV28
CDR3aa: CASKEASVPSSTDTQYF
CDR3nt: TGTGCCAGCAAGGAGGCTAGCGTACCTTCTAGCACAGATACGCAGTATTTT

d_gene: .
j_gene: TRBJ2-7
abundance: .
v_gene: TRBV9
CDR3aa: CASSVNLGTEQYF
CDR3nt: TGTGCCAGCAGCGTAAATCTAGGGACAGAGCAGTACTTC

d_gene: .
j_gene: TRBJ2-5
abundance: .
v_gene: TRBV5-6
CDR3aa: CASSLAVLGAQYF
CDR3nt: TGTGCCAGCAGCTTGGCCGTCTTGGGAGCCCAGTACTTC

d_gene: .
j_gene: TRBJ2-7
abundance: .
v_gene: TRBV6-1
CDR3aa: CASASHLSYEQYF
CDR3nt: TGTGCCAGCGCGTCCCACCTCTCCTACGAGCAGTACTTC

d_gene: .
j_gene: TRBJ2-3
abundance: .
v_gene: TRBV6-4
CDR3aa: CASSALGGDTQYF
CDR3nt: TGTGCCAGCAGTGCCCTCGGTGGAGATACGCAGTATTTT

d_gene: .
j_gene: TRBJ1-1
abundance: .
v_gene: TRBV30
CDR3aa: CAWSVAQNTEAFF
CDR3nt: TGTGCCTGGAGTGTAGCCCAGAACACTGAAGCTTTCTTT

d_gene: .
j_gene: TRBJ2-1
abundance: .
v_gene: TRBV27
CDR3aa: CASRKTGDNEQFF
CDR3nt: TGTGCCAGCAGGAAAACCGGTGATAATGAGCAGTTCTTC

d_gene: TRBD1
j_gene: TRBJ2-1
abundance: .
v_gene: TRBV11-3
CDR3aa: CASSLEQGGYNEQFF
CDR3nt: TGTGCCAGCAGCCTAGAACAGGGGGGCTACAATGAGCAGTTCTTC

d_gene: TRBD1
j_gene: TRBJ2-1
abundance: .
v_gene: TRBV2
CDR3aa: CASSGTGASYNEQFF
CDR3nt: TGTGCCAGCAGTGGGACAGGGGCGTCTTACAATGAGCAGTTCTTC

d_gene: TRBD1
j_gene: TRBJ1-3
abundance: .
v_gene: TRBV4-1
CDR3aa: CASSLPSRGQGVKGSGNTIYF
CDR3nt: TGCGCCAGCAGCCTCCCCTCCCGGGGACAGGGAGTAAAGGGCTCTGGAAACACCATATATTTT

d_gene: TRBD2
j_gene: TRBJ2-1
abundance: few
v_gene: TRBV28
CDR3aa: CASSPSGRSAYNEQFF
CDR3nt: TGTGCCAGCAGTCCCAGCGGGAGAAGCGCCTACAATGAGCAGTTCTTC

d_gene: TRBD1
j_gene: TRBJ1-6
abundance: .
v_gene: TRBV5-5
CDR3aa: CASSLEETGRENSPLHF
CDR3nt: TGTGCCAGCAGCTTGGAGGAGACAGGGCGCGAGAATTCACCCCTCCACTTT

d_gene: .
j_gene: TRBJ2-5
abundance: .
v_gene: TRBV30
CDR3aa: CAGQGQETQYF
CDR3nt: TGTGCGGGCCAGGGACAAGAGACCCAGTACTTC

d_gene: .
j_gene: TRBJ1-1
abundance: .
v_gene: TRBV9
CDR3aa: CASSVHGNTEAFF
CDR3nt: TGTGCCAGCAGCGTACACGGGAACACTGAAGCTTTCTTT

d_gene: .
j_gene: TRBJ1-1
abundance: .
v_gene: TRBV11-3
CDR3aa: CASSLQGNTEAFF
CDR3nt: TGTGCCAGCAGCCTACAGGGGAACACTGAAGCTTTCTTT

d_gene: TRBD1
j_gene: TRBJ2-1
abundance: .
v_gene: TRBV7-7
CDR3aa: CASSLGTGKMDEQFF
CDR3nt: TGTGCTAGCAGCTTAGGGACAGGGAAGATGGATGAGCAGTTCTTC

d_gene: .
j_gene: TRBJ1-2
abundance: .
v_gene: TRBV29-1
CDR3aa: CSVGAGTPSAYGYTF
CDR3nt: TGCAGCGTTGGAGCCGGGACACCATCCGCTTATGGCTACACCTTC

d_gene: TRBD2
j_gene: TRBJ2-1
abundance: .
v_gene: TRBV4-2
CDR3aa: CASSLGTSGGNREQFF
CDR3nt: TGTGCCAGCAGCCTTGGGACTAGCGGGGGTAACAGGGAGCAGTTCTTC

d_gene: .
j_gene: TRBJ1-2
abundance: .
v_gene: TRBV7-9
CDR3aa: CASSLARGYTF
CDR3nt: TGTGCCAGCAGCTTAGCCCGTGGCTACACCTTC

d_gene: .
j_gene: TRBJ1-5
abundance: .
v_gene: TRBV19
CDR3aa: CASSPHWGEEGQPQHF
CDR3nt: TGTGCCAGTAGTCCGCATTGGGGGGAAGAGGGTCAGCCCCAGCATTTT

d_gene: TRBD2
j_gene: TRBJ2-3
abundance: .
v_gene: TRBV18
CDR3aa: CASSPEITSGGTDTQYF
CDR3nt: TGTGCCAGCTCACCGGAGATAACTAGCGGGGGCACAGATACGCAGTATTTT

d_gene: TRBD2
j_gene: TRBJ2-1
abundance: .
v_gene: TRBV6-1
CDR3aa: CASTLAGGLGEQFF
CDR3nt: TGTGCCAGCACCCTAGCGGGGGGGCTCGGTGAGCAGTTCTTC

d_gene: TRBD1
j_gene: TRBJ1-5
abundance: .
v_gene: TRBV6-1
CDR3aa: CASREGQIGNQPQHF
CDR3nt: TGTGCCAGCAGAGAGGGACAGATCGGCAATCAGCCCCAGCATTTT

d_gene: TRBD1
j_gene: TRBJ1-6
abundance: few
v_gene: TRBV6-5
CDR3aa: CASSYSDRSYNSPLHF
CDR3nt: TGTGCCAGCAGTTACTCGGACAGGTCCTATAATTCACCCCTCCACTTT

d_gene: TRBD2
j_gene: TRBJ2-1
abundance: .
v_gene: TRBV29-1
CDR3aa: CSVRSLAAYNEQFF
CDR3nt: TGCAGCGTAAGGTCACTAGCGGCCTACAATGAGCAGTTCTTC

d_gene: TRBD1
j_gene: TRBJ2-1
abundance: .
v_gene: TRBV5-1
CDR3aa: CASSTFRQGARGIGSYNEQFF
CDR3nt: TGCGCCAGCAGCACCTTCAGACAGGGAGCAAGGGGAATAGGCTCCTACAATGAGCAGTTCTTC

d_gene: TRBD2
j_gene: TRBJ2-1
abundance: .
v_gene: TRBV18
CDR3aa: CASSPRPSSGGRPSYNEQFF
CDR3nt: TGTGCCAGCTCACCTCGCCCATCGAGTGGCGGGAGGCCATCCTACAATGAGCAGTTCTTC

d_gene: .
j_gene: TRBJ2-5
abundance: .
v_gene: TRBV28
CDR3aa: CASTGGGTAETQYF
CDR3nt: TGTGCCAGCACTGGTGGTGGGACTGCGGAGACCCAGTACTTC

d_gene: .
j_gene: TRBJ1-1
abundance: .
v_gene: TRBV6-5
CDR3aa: CASSPPHSPEAFF
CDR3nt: TGTGCCAGCAGTCCCCCCCACAGTCCTGAAGCTTTCTTT

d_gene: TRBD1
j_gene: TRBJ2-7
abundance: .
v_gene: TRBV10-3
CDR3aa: CAITSDRGLEEEQYF
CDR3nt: TGTGCCATCACCTCTGACAGGGGGCTTGAGGAGGAGCAGTACTTC

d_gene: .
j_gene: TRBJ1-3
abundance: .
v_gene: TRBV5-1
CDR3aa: CASSLYPSASGNTIYF
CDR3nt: TGCGCCAGCAGCTTGTACCCGAGCGCGTCTGGAAACACCATATATTTT

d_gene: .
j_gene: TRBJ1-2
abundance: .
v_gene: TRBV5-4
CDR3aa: CASSSQGIYGYTF
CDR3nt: TGTGCCAGCAGCTCACAGGGAATCTATGGCTACACCTTC

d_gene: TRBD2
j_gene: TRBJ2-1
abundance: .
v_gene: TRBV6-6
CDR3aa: CASSWRLAGADNEQFF
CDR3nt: TGTGCCAGCAGTTGGCGACTAGCGGGGGCCGACAATGAGCAGTTCTTC

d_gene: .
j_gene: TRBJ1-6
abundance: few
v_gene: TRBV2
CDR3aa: CASSLIAGFRAF
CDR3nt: TGTGCCAGCAGTCTCATCGCAGGGTTCCGCGCCTTT

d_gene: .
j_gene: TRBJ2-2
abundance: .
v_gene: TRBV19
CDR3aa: CASSRQGTGELFF
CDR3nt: TGTGCCAGTAGTCGTCAGGGGACCGGGGAGCTGTTTTTT

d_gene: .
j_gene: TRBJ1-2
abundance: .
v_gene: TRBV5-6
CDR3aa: CASSGGVLGYTF
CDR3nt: TGTGCCAGCAGCGGCGGGGTCTTAGGCTACACCTTC

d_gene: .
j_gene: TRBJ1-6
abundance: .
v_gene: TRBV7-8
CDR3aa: CASSLAQGENSPLHF
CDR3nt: TGTGCCAGCAGCTTAGCACAGGGAGAAAATTCACCCCTCCACTTT

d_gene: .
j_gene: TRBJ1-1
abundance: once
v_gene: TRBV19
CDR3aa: CASSILHAGTFEAFF
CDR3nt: TGTGCCAGTAGTATCCTCCACGCCGGGACTTTTGAAGCTTTCTTT

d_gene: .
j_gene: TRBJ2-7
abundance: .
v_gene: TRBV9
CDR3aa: CASSVEPNAYEQYF
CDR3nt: TGTGCCAGCAGCGTAGAACCTAATGCCTACGAGCAGTACTTC